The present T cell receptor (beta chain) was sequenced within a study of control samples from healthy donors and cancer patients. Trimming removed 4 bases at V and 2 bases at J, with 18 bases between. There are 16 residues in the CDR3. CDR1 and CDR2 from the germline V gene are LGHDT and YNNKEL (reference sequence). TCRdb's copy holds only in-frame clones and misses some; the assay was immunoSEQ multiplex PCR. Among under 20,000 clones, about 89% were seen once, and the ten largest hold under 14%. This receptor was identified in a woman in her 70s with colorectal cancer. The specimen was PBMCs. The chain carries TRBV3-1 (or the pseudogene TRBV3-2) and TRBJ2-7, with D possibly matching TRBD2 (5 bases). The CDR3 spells CASSPATLKGAYEQYF. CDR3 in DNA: TGTGCCAGCAGCCCGGCGACACTCAAGGGAGCCTACGAGCAGTACTTC.